This TCR beta chain originates from a study of T cell responses to AZD1222 COVID-19 vaccine. Assay used: immunoSEQ multiplex PCR; TCRdb lists only in-frame clones, some missing. The table lists 65,000 or so clones, less than 90% of them singletons. For this clone: Its target is unknown. Other nucleotide sequences in the sample specify the same CDR3.

Findings and limits, study-wide: It should be noted that donors were predominantly white British and more often female, and clonal diversity was possibly underestimated. Only a handful of people who got AZD1222 tested seropositive at baseline. Spike-specific TCR breadth and depth both grew after two AZD1222 doses.

The CDR3 has 13 residues. Germline V CDR1 and CDR2: MNHEY, SVGAGI. Trimming stripped 0 bases from V and 0 bases from J, with 2 bases between. The chain has TRBV6-5 and TRBJ1-1; D ambiguous. The sequencing used peripheral blood, collected on day 0 of AZD1222 vaccination. The clonotype originates from an adult in good health. The CDR3 DNA reads TGTGCCAGCAGTTACTCCGTGAACACTGAAGCTTTCTTT. Protein: CASSYSVNTEAFF.